The 30 T cell receptor beta chains in this list originate from one sample, sequenced in a study of human T cells and chemical hapten exposure. Documented time point: healthy volunteer bleed at 2 weeks. Extraction of total RNA was performed on unfractionated whole blood. TCRdb re-analysed the RACE reads in MiXCR, keeping a single row per CDR3 protein. The sample yields about 50,000 distinct CDR3 sequences, about 4.5% seen once. Sequenced input: whole blood. Source of these receptors: a female donor in good health. Some clones in this sample may be carry-over from other donors' samples.

This clonotype showed up many times. J is TRBJ1-2 and V is TRBV18; no clear D. CDR3 size: 14 residues. CDR1 and CDR2 from the germline V gene are KGHSH and LQKENI. V lost 0 bases to trimming and J lost 14 bases, with 19 bases between them. CDR3 protein: CASSPPGPLAAGTF. CDR3 DNA: TGTGCCAGCTCACCACCCGGACCACTCGCCGCCGGAACCTTC.

This clonotype was seen a few times. This chain connects TRBV7-9 to TRBJ2-7, with D possibly TRBD2 on 5 matching bases. The CDR3 is made up of 13 amino acids. Trimming took off 2 bases at V and 4 bases at J, with 9 bases between the two ends. The V gene's germline CDR1 is SEHNR and CDR2 FQNEAQ (reference sequence). The CDR3 nucleotides read TGTGCCAGCAGCTTAAAACCGGGATACGAGCAGTACTTC. Protein sequence: CASSLKPGYEQYF.

This clonotype occurred many times. V is TRBV7-2 and J is TRBJ1-2; maybe TRBD1 (5 bases). The V end lost 5 bases, the J end lost 2 bases, and 15 bases lay between the germline ends. CDR3 length equals 15 residues. Germline V lookup: CDR1 SGHTA, CDR2 FQGNSA. The CDR3, as DNA: TGTGCCAGCAGCCCCTCCGGGACCGTCAACTATGGCTACACCTTC. Translated: CASSPSGTVNYGYTF.

This clonotype has at least ten counts. The chain is built from TRBV20-1 and TRBJ2-3, with TRBD1 identical over 8 bases. Trimming took 0 bases from V and 1 from J; bases not matched to a gene: 12. The CDR3 covers 18 residues. The germline V gene encodes CDR1 DFQATT and CDR2 SNEGSKA (reference sequence). The CDR3 loop is CSARDDRGGGSGTDTQYF. CDR3 bases: TGCAGTGCTAGAGATGACAGGGGTGGCGGAAGCGGCACAGATACGCAGTATTTT.

This clonotype has more than one count but fewer than ten. The chain combines TRBV28 with TRBJ2-2; D possibly uses TRBD1 or TRBD2 (6 bases each). Germline V gene lookup returns CDR1 MDHEN and CDR2 SYDVKM. The CDR3 is made up of 15 amino acids. The V end lost 8 bases, the J end lost 3 bases, and 16 bases lay between the germline ends. The CDR3 loop is CASFIGGQYTGELFF. The CDR3 nucleotides read TGTGCCAGCTTTATTGGGGGGCAATACACCGGGGAGCTGTTTTTT.

The chain combines TRBV5-1 with TRBJ2-1; 11 bases align to TRBD2. V trimming: 4 bases; J trimming: 0 bases; junction bases outside the gene matches: 6. The CDR3 loop spans 17 amino acids. Looked up from germline, CDR1 is SGHRS and CDR2 is YFSETQ. The CDR3 DNA reads as TGCGCCAGCAGCGCTAGCGGGGGGCTAAGCTCCTACAATGAGCAGTTCTTC. Protein product: CASSASGGLSSYNEQFF.

Ten or more counts support this clonotype. The CDR3, as DNA: TGCAGTGGTGATGCTAGCGGGGGCACAGATACGCAGTATTTT. Protein product: CSGDASGGTDTQYF. The chain employs TRBV29-1 and TRBJ2-3, with 9 bases lining up with TRBD2. Germline V gene data show CDR1 as SQVTM and CDR2 as ANQGSEA. The CDR3 totals 14 residues.

This clonotype was seen repeatedly, ten times or more. The rearrangement links TRBV12-3 or TRBV12-4 to TRBJ1-4, with 10 bases lining up with TRBD1. This CDR3 is built from 14 residues. With 6 bases clipped from V and 7 bases from J, the junction kept 5 bases outside the gene matches. The CDR3 protein is CASRRQGAGEKLFF. The CDR3 nucleotides are TGTGCCAGCAGAAGACAGGGGGCTGGTGAAAAACTGTTTTTT.

At least ten counts were recorded for this clonotype. The V and J genes are TRBV5-1 and TRBJ2-7; TRBD1 might be the D (6 bases). The CDR3 runs 12 residues. V was cut by 4 bases and J by 6 bases, with 11 bases left in between. Germline V gives CDR1 SGHRS, CDR2 YFSETQ. The CDR3 protein is CASSLDRSEQYF. For the CDR3, the DNA is TGCGCCAGCAGCCTAGACAGGAGCGAGCAGTACTTC.

This clonotype was recorded at least ten times. The genes are TRBV10-3 and TRBJ2-1; 10 bases line up with TRBD1. Per germline, CDR1 ENHRY and CDR2 SYGVKD. The CDR3 is made up of 14 amino acids. After removal of 4 bases from V and 7 bases from J, the junction contained 4 bases not matched to a gene. The CDR3 here is CAISGTGGNNEQFF. The CDR3 nucleotides are TGTGCCATCAGTGGGACAGGGGGGAATAATGAGCAGTTCTTC.

This clonotype was seen many times. V and J are TRBV12-3 or TRBV12-4 and TRBJ1-1; D remains ambiguous. V lost 3 bases and J lost 3, with 2 bases in between. CDR3 size: 11 residues. This CDR3 reads CASSFHTEAFF. The CDR3 DNA follows: TGTGCCAGCAGTTTCCACACTGAAGCTTTCTTT.

CDR3 sequence reads: CAWTSVPRAKNTEAFF. DNA of the CDR3: TGTGCCTGGACCTCTGTACCGCGGGCCAAGAACACTGAAGCTTTCTTT. The chain has TRBV30 and TRBJ1-1; no clear D. The germline CDR1 and CDR2 sequences are GTSNPN and SVGIG (reference sequence). There are 16 residues in the CDR3. Between the trimmed V and J ends, which lost 4 bases and 1 base, there was a span of 19 bases.

This clonotype was seen ten or more times. The chain recombines TRBV20-1 with TRBJ1-6, with D perhaps TRBD1 (6 bases). Germline assignment: CDR1 DFQATT and CDR2 SNEGSKA (reference sequence). Trimming shortened V by 3 bases and J by 7 bases, and 13 bases separated the two germline ends. The CDR3 has 14 residues. The CDR3 reads CSARTGQVNSPLHF. Here the CDR3 DNA reads TGCAGTGCTAGGACGGGACAAGTCAATTCACCCCTCCACTTT.

This clonotype appeared many times. The rearrangement links TRBV16 to TRBJ1-1; 11 bases fit TRBD1. CDR1 and CDR2 from the germline V gene are KGHSY and FQNENV. With 4 bases clipped from V and 3 bases from J, the junction kept 4 bases outside the gene matches. The CDR3 covers 15 residues. The CDR3 DNA sequence: TGTGCCAGCAGCCCGGGACAGGGGGGGTACACTGAAGCTTTCTTT. Protein: CASSPGQGGYTEAFF.

This clonotype was counted many times. V and J are TRBV4-3 and TRBJ1-2, with 11 bases matching TRBD1. The CDR3 has 18 amino acids. Germline assignment: CDR1 LGHNA and CDR2 YSLEER. The ends lost 3 bases at V and 7 bases at J; junction bases unmatched: 16. The CDR3: CASSQKLGTGGKRRGYTF. CDR3 coding DNA: TGCGCCAGCAGCCAGAAGCTCGGGACAGGGGGGAAGCGTCGTGGCTACACCTTC.

This clonotype was seen ten or more times. This chain joins TRBV18 and TRBJ2-5; no reliable D call. Deletions cut 2 bases from V and 7 bases from J, with 11 bases between. This CDR3 is built from 13 residues. Germline assignment: CDR1 KGHSH and CDR2 LQKENI. This CDR3 reads CASSPNSDGTQYF. CDR3 DNA sequence: TGTGCCAGCTCACCAAATAGTGATGGGACCCAGTACTTC.

This clonotype has a handful of counts. This chain joins TRBV24-1 and TRBJ2-3; perhaps TRBD2 as D (6 bases). Germline CDR1 reads KGHDR; CDR2 reads SFDVKD. The CDR3 covers 13 residues. V was trimmed by 4 bases and J by 6 bases, leaving 10 bases between them. CDR3 bases: TGTGCCACCAGTGACCCGCTAGCGGATACGCAGTATTTT. This translates into CATSDPLADTQYF.

Many counts were recorded for this clonotype. The chain combines TRBV7-9 with TRBJ2-3; TRBD2 is a possible D gene (5 bases). Per the germline V gene, CDR1 is SEHNR and CDR2 is FQNEAQ (reference sequence). This CDR3 has 11 amino acids. Trimming pared 4 bases from V and 7 bases from J, leaving 6 bases between. CDR3 nucleotides: TGTGCCAGCAGCTCGGGAAATACGCAGTATTTT. As protein: CASSSGNTQYF.

At least ten counts were recorded for this clonotype. The chain combines TRBV7-2 with TRBJ1-3; TRBD1 matches at 7 bases. The CDR3 runs 16 residues. With V trimmed by 5 bases and J by 6 bases, 13 bases remained unmatched. Germline V gene lookup returns CDR1 SGHTA and CDR2 FQGNSA. In DNA, the CDR3 is TGTGCCAGCAGCCCCCAGGGACAGACTTATTCAAACACCATATATTTT. It specifies CASSPQGQTYSNTIYF.

This clonotype was found a few times. In nucleotides, the CDR3 is TGTGCCAGCAGCTTAGTTCTGGGCCACTCCTACGAGCAGTACTTC. Translated, it gives CASSLVLGHSYEQYF. The chain employs TRBV7-9 and TRBJ2-7; D unclear. Per the germline V gene, CDR1 is SEHNR and CDR2 is FQNEAQ (reference sequence). CDR3 length: 15 residues. V was trimmed by 1 base and J by 0 bases, leaving 10 bases between them. The full variable domain, completed using reference TRBV7-9 and TRBJ2-7, is DTGVSQNPRHKITKRGQNVTFRCDPISEHNRLYWYRQTLGQGPEFLTYFQNEAQLEKSRLLSDRFSAERPKGSFSTLEIQRTEQGDSAMYLCASSLVLGHSYEQYFGPGTRLTVT.

This clonotype was counted many times. A junction end diverges from the germline sequence, so it may reflect a read error. The chain employs TRBV4-3 and TRBJ2-1; tentative D call: TRBD2 (5 bases). Germline CDR1 and CDR2: LGHNA and YSLEER. There are 14 residues in the CDR3. The DNA for the CDR3 is TGCGCCAGCAGCCCCCGAATCTCGGCTAGCCCCAACCTCTTC. Its translation: CASSPRISASPNLF.

This clonotype showed up many times. The chain uses TRBV25-1 and TRBJ2-5; 10 bases align to TRBD2. This CDR3 comprises 16 residues. Germline-derived CDR1 and CDR2 are MGHDK and SYGVNS. The V and J ends lost 2 bases and 5 bases, in that order; junction bases with no gene match: 8. This CDR3 reads CASSEAGAGGQETQYF. DNA of the CDR3: TGTGCCAGCAGTGAAGCGGGAGCGGGGGGGCAGGAGACCCAGTACTTC.

This clonotype appeared many times. V gene TRBV5-4 combines with J gene TRBJ2-3, with TRBD2 as a possible D gene (6 bases). CDR3 length: 13 residues. V shed 3 bases and J shed 6 bases, with 11 bases lying between them. Germline V gene lookup returns CDR1 SGHNT and CDR2 YYREEE (reference sequence). The CDR3 spells CASSWDLVDTQYF. The CDR3 DNA reads TGTGCCAGCAGCTGGGACTTAGTGGATACGCAGTATTTT.

This clonotype was seen repeatedly, ten times or more. The J gene is TRBJ2-4, the V gene TRBV12-3 or TRBV12-4, with D possibly TRBD1 on 6 matching bases. The CDR3 spans 13 residues. V was cut by 4 bases and J by 8 bases, with 12 bases left in between. CDR3: CASSSRTVDIQYF. CDR3 DNA: TGTGCCAGCAGTTCAAGGACAGTCGACATTCAGTACTTC.

This clonotype was counted ten times or more. This sequence joins TRBV7-9 and TRBJ1-1, with no clear D. The germline V gene has CDR1 SEHNR and CDR2 FQNEAQ (reference sequence). CDR3 size: 13 residues. Trimming removed 6 bases at V and 3 bases at J, with 11 bases between. The CDR3 is CASRRIPDTEAFF. CDR3 nucleotides: TGTGCCAGCAGAAGAATTCCGGACACTGAAGCTTTCTTT.

This clonotype came up many times. CDR3 DNA: TGTGCCAGCGACATAGCGGGTCCTAGCACAGATACGCAGTATTTT. This gives the protein CASDIAGPSTDTQYF. V is TRBV12-3 or TRBV12-4 and J is TRBJ2-3; TRBD2 aligns across 7 bases. This CDR3 spans 15 amino acids. J gave up 0 bases and V 8 bases, and 8 bases lay outside the gene matches.

V is TRBV7-9 and J is TRBJ2-1; D might be TRBD2 (6 bases). The V gene's germline CDR1 is SEHNR and CDR2 FQNEAQ (reference sequence). The CDR3 is 16 amino acids. V lost 10 bases, J lost 0 bases, and 19 bases lay in between. Here the CDR3 reads CANLPGGASSYNEQFF. CDR3 coding DNA: TGTGCCAACCTACCCGGAGGGGCGAGCTCCTACAATGAGCAGTTCTTC.

This clonotype was seen repeatedly, ten times or more. The V call is TRBV28, the J call TRBJ2-2, with 7 nucleotides matching TRBD1. This CDR3 region has 16 residues. Germline CDR1 reads MDHEN; CDR2 reads SYDVKM. Unmatched junction bases numbered 10, after V lost 5 bases and J lost 4 bases. DNA of the CDR3: TGTGCCAGCAGTACTACCGGGACAGTTCCCACCGGGGAGCTGTTTTTT. This translates into CASSTTGTVPTGELFF.

This clonotype was seen at least ten times. The CDR3 spells CSARDPRSSLASDTQYF. The CDR3 DNA reads as TGCAGTGCTAGAGACCCCAGGTCGTCACTAGCATCCGATACGCAGTATTTT. J is TRBJ2-3 and V is TRBV20-1; weak D call: TRBD2 (6 bases). This CDR3 region has 17 residues. V lost 0 bases to trimming and J lost 6 bases, with 22 bases between them. The germline CDR1 and CDR2 sequences are DFQATT and SNEGSKA (reference sequence).

Many counts were recorded for this clonotype. V is TRBV6-2 or TRBV6-3 and J is TRBJ1-2; D unresolved. Germline V gene sequence: CDR1 MNHEY, CDR2 SVGEGT. The ends were cut back, 4 bases at V and 1 base at J, with 10 bases in the middle. The CDR3 is 14 residues long. The CDR3 loop is CASSFRTFNYGYTF. The CDR3 DNA follows: TGTGCCAGCAGTTTCCGCACCTTTAACTATGGCTACACCTTC.